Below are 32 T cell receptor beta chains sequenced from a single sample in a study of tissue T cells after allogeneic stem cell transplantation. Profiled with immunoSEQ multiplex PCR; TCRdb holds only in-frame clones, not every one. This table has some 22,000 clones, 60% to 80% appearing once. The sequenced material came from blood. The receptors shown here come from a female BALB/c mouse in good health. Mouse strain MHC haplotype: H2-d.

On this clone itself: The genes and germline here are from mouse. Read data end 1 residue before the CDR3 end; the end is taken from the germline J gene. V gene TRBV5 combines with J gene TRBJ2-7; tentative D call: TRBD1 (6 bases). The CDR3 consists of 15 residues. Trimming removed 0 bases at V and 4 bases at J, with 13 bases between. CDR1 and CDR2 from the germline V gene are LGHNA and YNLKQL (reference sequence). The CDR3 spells CASSQEIRDTYEQYF. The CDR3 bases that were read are TGTGCCAGCAGCCAAGAGATCCGGGACACTTATGAACAGTAC.

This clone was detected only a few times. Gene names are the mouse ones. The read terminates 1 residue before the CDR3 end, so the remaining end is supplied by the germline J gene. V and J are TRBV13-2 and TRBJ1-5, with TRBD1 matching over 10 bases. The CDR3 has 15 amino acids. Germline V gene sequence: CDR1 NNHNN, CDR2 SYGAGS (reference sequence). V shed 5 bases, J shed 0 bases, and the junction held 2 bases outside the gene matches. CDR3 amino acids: CASGTGGPNNQAPLF. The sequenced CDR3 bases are TGTGCCAGCGGGACAGGGGGCCCTAACAACCAGGCTCCGCTT.

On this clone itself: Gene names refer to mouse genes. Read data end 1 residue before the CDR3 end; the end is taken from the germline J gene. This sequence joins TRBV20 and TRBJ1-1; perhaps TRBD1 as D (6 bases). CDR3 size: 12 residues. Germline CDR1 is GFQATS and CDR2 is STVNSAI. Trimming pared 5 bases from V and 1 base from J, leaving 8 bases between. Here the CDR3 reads CGAETGNTEVFF. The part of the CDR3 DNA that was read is TGTGGTGCTGAGACAGGGAACACAGAAGTCTTC.

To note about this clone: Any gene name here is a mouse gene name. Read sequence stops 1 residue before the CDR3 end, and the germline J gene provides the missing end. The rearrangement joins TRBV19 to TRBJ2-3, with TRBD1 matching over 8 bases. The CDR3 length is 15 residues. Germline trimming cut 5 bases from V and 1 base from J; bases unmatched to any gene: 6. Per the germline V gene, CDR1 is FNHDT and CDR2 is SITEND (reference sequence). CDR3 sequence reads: CASSGRGRGAETLYF. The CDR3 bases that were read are TGTGCCAGCAGCGGCAGGGGGCGGGGTGCAGAAACGCTGTAT.

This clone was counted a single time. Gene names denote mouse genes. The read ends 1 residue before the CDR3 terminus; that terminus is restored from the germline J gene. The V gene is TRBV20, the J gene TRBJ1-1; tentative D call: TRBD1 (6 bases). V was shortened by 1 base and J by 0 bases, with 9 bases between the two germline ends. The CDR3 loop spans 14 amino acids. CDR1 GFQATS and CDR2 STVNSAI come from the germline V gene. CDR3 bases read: TGTGGTGCTAGGGTACAGGGTGCAAACACAGAAGTCTTC. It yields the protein CGARVQGANTEVF. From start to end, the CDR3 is CGARVQGANTEVFF.

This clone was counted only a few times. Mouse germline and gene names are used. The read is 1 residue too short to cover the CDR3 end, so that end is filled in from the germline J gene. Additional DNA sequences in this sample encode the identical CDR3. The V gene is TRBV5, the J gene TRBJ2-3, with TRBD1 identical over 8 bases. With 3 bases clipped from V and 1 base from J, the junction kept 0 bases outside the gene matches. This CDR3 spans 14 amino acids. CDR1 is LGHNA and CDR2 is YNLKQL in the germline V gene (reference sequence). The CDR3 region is CASSQTGGAETLYF. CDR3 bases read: TGTGCCAGCAGCCAGACAGGGGGTGCAGAAACGCTGTAT.

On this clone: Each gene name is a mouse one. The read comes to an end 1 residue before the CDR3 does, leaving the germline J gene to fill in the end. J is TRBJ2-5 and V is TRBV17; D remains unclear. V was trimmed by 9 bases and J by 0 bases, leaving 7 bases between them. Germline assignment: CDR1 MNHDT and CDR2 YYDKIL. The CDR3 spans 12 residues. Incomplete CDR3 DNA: TGTGCTAGGGTGGACAACCAAGACACCCAGTAC. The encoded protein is CARVDNQDTQY. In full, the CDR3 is CARVDNQDTQYF. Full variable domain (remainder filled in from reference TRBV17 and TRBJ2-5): DTTVKQNPRYKLARVGKPVNLICSQTMNHDTMYWYQKKPNQAPKLLLFYYDKILNREADTFEKFQSSRPNNSFCSLYIGSAGLEYSAMYLCARVDNQDTQYFGPGTRLLVL.

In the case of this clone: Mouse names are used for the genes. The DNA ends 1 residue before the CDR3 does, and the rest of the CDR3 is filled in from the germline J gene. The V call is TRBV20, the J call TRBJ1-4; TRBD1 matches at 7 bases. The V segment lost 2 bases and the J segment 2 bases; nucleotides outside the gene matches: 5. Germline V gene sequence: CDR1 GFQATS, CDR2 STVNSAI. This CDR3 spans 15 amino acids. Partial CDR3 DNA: TGTGGTGCTAGGCCACAGGGGAAGTCCAACGAAAGATTATTT. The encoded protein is CGARPQGKSNERLF. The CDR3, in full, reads CGARPQGKSNERLFF. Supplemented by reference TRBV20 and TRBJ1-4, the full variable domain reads GALVYQYPRRTICKSGTSMRMECQAVGFQATSVAWYRQSPQKTFELIALSTVNSAIKYEQNFTQEKFPISHPNLSFSSMTVLNAYLEDRGLYLCGARPQGKSNERLFFGHGTKLSVL.

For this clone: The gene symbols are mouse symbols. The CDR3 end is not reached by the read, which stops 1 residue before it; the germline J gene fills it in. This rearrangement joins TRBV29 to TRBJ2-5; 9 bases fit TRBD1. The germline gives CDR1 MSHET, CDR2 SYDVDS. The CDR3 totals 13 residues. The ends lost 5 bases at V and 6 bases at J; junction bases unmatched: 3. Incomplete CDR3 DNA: TGTGCTAGCAGTACAGGGGGCCTTGACACCCAGTAC. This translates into CASSTGGLDTQY. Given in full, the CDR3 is CASSTGGLDTQYF.

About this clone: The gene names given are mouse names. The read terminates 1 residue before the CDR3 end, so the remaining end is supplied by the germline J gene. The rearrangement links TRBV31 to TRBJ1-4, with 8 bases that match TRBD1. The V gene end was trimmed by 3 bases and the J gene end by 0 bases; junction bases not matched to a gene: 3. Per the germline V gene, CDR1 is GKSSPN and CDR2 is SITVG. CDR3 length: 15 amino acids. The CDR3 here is CAWSTGQVSNERLFF. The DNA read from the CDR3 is TGTGCCTGGAGCACGGGACAGGTTTCCAACGAAAGATTATTT.

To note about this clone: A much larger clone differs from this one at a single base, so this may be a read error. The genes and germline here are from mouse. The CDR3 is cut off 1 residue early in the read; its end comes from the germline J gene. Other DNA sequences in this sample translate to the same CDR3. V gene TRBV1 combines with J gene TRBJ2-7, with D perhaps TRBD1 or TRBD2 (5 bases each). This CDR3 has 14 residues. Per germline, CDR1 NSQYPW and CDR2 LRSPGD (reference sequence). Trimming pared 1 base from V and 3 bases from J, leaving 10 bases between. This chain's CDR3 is CTCSAGTGGYEQYF. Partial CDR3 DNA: TGCACCTGCAGTGCAGGGACCGGGGGCTATGAACAGTAC.

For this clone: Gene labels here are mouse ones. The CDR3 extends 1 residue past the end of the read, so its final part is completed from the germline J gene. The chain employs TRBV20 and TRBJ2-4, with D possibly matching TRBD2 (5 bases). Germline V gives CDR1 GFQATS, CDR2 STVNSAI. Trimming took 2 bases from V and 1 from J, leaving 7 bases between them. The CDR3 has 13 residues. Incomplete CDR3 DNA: TGTGGTGCTAGGTGGGGAGGTCAAAACACCTTGTAC. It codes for CGARWGGQNTLY. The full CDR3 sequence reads CGARWGGQNTLYF.

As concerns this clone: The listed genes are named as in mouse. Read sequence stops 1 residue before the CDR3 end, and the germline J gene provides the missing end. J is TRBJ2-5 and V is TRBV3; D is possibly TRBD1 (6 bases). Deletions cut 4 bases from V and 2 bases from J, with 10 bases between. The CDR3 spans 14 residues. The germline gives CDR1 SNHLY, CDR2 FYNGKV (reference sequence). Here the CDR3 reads CASSSRDIQDTQYF. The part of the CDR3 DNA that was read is TGTGCCAGCAGCTCCCGGGACATCCAAGACACCCAGTAC.

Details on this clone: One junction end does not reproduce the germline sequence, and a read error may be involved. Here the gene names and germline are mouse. The CDR3 loop reads CAGSPGQGAYEQYF. The DNA read from the CDR3 is TGTGCCGGCAGTCCCGGACAGGGGGCCTATGAACAGTAC. The V and J genes are TRBV19 and TRBJ2-7, with TRBD1 matching over 10 bases. The CDR3 goes on 1 residue after the read ends, and that part is filled in from the germline J gene. Germline values: CDR1 FNHDT, CDR2 SITEND (reference sequence). This CDR3 is built from 14 residues.

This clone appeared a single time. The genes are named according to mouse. The DNA read from the CDR3 is TGTGCTAGCAGCTCCCCTACAGGGGGGCAAGACACCCAGTAC. Protein product: CASSSPTGGQDTQY. The entire CDR3 protein reads CASSSPTGGQDTQYF. The chain couples TRBV29 to TRBJ2-5; 8 bases map to TRBD1. The read ends 1 residue shy of where the CDR3 ends; the end is completed using the germline J gene. This CDR3 has 15 amino acids. Germline V gene sequence: CDR1 MSHET, CDR2 SYDVDS. The V segment lost 6 bases and the J segment 3 bases; nucleotides outside the gene matches: 8.

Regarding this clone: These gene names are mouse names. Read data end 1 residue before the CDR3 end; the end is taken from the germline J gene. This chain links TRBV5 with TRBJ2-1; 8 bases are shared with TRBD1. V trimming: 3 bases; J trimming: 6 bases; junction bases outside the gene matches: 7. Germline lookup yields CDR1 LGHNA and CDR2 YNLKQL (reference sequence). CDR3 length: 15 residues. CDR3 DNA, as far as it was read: TGTGCCAGCAGCCACCGGACAGGGTGGAGTGCTGAGCAGTTC. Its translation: CASSHRTGWSAEQF. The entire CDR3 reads CASSHRTGWSAEQFF.

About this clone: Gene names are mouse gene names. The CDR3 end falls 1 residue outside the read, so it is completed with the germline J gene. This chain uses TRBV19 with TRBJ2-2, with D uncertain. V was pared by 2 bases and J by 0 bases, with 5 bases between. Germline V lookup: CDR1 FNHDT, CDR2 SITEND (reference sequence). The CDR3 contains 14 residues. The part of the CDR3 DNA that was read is TGTGCCAGCAGTATGGCAGCAAACACCGGGCAGCTCTAC. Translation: CASSMAANTGQLY. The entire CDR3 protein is CASSMAANTGQLYF.

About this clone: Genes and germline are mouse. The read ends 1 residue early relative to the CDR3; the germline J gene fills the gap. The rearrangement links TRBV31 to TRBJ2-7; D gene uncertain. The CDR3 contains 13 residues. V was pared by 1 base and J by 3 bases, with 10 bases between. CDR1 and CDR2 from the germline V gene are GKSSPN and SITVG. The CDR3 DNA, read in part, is TGTGCCTGGAGTCCCAAGAAAAACTATGAACAGTAC. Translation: CAWSPKKNYEQY. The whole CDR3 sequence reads CAWSPKKNYEQYF.

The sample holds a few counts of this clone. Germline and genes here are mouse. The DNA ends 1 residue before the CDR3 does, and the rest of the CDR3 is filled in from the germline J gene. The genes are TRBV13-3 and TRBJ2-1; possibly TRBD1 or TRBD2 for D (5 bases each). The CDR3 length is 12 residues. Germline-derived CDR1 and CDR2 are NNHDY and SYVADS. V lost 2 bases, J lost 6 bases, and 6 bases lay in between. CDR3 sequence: CASSEGVAEQFF. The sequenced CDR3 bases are TGTGCCAGCAGTGAGGGGGTTGCTGAGCAGTTC.

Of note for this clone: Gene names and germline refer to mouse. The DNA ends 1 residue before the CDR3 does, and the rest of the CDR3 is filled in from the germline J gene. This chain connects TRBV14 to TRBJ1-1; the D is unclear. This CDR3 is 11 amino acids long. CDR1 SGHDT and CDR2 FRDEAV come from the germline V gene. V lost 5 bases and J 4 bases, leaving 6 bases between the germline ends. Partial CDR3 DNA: TGTGCCAGCAGGGGAGGCACAGAAGTCTTC. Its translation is CASRGGTEVF. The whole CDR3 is CASRGGTEVFF.

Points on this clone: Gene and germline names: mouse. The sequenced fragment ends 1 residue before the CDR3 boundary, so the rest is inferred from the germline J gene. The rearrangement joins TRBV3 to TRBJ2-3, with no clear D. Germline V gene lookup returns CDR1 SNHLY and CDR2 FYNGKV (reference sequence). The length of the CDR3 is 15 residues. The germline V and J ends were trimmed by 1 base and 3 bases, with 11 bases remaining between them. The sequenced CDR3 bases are TGTGCCAGCAGCTTAGGACACCCTAAGGCAGAAACGCTGTAT. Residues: CASSLGHPKAETLY. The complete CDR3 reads CASSLGHPKAETLYF.

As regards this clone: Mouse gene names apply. The covered CDR3 bases are TGTGCCAGCGGTGATGCCCAAAACACCGGGCAGCTCTAC. Translation: CASGDAQNTGQLY. The full CDR3 sequence reads CASGDAQNTGQLYF. The V call is TRBV13-2, the J call TRBJ2-2; D not certain. With the read ending 1 residue before the CDR3 end, the germline J gene is used to fill in that end. V was shortened by 0 bases and J by 1 base, with 4 bases between the two germline ends. The germline V gene has CDR1 NNHNN and CDR2 SYGAGS (reference sequence). This CDR3 is built from 14 residues.

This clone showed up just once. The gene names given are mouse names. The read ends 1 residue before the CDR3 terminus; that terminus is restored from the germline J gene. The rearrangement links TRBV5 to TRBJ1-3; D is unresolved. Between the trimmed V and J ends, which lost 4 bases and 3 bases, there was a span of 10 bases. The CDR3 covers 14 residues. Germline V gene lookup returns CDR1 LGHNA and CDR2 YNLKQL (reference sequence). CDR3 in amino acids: CASSPGVVGNTLYF. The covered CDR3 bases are TGTGCCAGCAGCCCAGGCGTTGTTGGAAATACGCTCTAT.

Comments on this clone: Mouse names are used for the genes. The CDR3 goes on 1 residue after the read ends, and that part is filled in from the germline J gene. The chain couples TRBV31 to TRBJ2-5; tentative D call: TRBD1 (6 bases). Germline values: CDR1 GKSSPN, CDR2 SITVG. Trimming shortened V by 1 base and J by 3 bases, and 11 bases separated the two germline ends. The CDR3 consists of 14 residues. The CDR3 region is CAWSPGTTQDTQYF. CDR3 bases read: TGTGCCTGGAGTCCCGGGACAACACAAGACACCCAGTAC.

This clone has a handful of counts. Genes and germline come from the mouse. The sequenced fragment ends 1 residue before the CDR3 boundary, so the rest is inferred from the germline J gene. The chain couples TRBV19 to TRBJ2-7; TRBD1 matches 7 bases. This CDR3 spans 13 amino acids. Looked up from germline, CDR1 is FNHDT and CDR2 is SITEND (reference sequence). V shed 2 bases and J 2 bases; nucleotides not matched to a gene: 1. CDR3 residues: CASSIQGAYEQYF. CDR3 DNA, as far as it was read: TGTGCCAGCAGTATCCAGGGGGCCTATGAACAGTAC.

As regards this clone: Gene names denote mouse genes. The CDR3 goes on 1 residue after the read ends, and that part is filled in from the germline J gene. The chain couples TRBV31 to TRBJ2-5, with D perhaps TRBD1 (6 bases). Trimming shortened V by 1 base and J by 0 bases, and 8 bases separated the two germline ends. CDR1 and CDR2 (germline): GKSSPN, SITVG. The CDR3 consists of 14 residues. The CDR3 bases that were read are TGTGCCTGGAGTCGGACAGCTAACCAAGACACCCAGTAC. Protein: CAWSRTANQDTQY. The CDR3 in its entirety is CAWSRTANQDTQYF. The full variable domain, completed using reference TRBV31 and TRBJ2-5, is AQTIHQWPVAEIKAVGSPLSLGCTIKGKSSPNLYWYWQATGGTLQQLFYSITVGQVESVVQLNLSASRPKDDQFILSTEKLLLSHSGFYLCAWSRTANQDTQYFGPGTRLLVL.

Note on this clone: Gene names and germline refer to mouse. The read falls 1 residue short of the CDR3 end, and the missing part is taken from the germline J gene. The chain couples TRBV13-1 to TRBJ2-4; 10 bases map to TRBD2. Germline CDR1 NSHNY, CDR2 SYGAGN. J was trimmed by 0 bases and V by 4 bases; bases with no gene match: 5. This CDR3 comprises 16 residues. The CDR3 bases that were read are TGTGCCAGCAGTCGACTGGGGGGCCCTAGTCAAAACACCTTGTAC. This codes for CASSRLGGPSQNTLY. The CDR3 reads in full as CASSRLGGPSQNTLYF.

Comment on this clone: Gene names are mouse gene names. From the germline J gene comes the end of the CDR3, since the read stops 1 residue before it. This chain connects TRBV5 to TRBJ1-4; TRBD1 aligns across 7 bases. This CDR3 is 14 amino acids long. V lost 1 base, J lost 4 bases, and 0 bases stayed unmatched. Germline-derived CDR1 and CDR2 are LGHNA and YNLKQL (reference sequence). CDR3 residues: CASSQGTGNERLFF. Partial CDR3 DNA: TGTGCCAGCAGCCAAGGGACAGGCAACGAAAGATTATTT.

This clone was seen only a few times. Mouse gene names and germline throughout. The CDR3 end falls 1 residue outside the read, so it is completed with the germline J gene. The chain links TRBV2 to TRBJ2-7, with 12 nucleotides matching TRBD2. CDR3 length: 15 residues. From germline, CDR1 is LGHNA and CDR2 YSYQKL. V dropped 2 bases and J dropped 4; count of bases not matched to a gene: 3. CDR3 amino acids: CASSQQTGGAYEQYF. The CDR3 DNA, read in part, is TGTGCCAGCAGCCAACAGACTGGGGGGGCTTATGAACAGTAC.

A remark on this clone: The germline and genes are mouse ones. The part of the CDR3 DNA that was read is TGTGCCAGCAGCCCCGGGGAGCTTTCCAACGAAAGATTATTT. Amino acid sequence: CASSPGELSNERLF. The entire CDR3 reads CASSPGELSNERLFF. The gene calls are TRBV5 and TRBJ1-4; D unclear. The read comes to an end 1 residue before the CDR3 does, leaving the germline J gene to fill in the end. Germline values: CDR1 LGHNA, CDR2 YNLKQL (reference sequence). The germline V and J ends were trimmed by 4 bases and 0 bases, with 9 bases remaining between them. This CDR3 comprises 15 residues.

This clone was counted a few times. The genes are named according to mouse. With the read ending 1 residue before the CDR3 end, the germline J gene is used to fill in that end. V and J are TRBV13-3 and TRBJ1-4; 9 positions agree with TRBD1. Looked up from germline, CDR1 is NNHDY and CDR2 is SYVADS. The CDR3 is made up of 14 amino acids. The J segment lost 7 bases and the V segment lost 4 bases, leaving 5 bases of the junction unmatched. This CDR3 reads CASSHRGPSERLFF. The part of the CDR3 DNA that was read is TGTGCCAGCAGTCACAGGGGGCCAAGCGAAAGATTATTT.

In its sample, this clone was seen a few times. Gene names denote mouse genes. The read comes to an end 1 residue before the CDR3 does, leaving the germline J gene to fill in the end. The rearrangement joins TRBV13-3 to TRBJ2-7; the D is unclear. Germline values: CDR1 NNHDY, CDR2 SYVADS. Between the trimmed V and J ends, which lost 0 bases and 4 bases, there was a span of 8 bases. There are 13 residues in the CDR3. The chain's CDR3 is CASSDAWQYEQYF. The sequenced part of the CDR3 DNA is TGTGCCAGCAGTGATGCTTGGCAGTATGAACAGTAC.